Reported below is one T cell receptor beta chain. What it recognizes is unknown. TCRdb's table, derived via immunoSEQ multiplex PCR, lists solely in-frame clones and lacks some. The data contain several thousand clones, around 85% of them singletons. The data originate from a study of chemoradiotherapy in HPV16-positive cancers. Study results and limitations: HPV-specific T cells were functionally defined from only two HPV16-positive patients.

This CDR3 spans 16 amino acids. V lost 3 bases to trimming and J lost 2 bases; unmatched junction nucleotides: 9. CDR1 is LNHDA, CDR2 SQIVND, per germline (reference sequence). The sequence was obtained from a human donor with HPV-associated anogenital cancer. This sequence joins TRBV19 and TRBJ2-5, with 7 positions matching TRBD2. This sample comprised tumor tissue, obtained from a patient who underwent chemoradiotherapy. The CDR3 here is CASSISAGLGQETQYF. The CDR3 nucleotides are TGTGCCAGTAGTATCTCAGCGGGATTAGGACAAGAGACCCAGTACTTC.